The present TCR beta chain was sequenced within a study of blood T cell repertoires in COVID-19 (dated by TCRdb to about 2020). In the study overall: The collaborator samples originated in the United States, Italy and Spain and spanned the acute and convalescent phases of COVID-19. Subjects who had been exposed to COVID-19, were actively infected with it, or had recovered from it provided the deeply sampled blood TCRbeta repertoires that made up the dataset. The samples were drawn from two sources: the first 160 participants of the ongoing ImmuneRACE study, and 1,200 or so subjects contributed by 6 global collaborators. The prospective study material was composed of cDNA or gDNA derived from T cells, B-cell-depleted T cells, or PBMCs. A de-identified subject ID, COVID-19 status, age in years and sex were almost always included in the sample metadata. The repertoires were released in a freely available public database meant as a resource for research on the immune response to SARS-CoV-2. Where available, HLA class I and class II types were taken from metadata supplied by the sample provider and were not determined by assay-based typing.

V is shortened by 1 base, J by 7 bases, and the region joining them spans 19 bases. From a lookup of the germline V gene (reference sequence), CDR1 and CDR2 are SEHNR and FQNEAQ. The CDR3, from cysteine to phenylalanine, totals 16 residues. The sequence is cut down to CDR3 DNA, 48 bases in frame from base 1. Beyond this particular receptor, the publication reports: How much clinical and demographic metadata was included differed by source and by participant, and the metadata was provided uncurated.

Concerning this clone: The specificity of this receptor is unknown. The sample holds no much larger clone one base away, and base qualities are not on file.

The immunoSEQ Assay, a bias-controlled multiplex PCR, was used to amplify TCRbeta CDR3 regions from genomic DNA. In the paper's pipeline: Within the assay, amplification of reference gene primers was used to estimate how many nucleated cells each sample contained. To quantify the absolute abundance of each unique TCRbeta CDR3 rearrangement, sequence reads were collapsed and filtered. For each sample, productive Simpson clonality was calculated as the square root of Simpson's diversity index over productive rearrangements. In TCRdb, the immuneACCESS table is reduced to in-frame sequences with V and J assigned. These tables do not hold every clone; where another copy was compared, an unresolved V gene accounts for under half, and the others remain unexplained. From that table come the V and J calls and clone size; the DNA was used to work out D and trimming. The sample table holds roughly 100,000 clones, of which 70% to 85% were seen once. About 9% of the sample belongs to the ten largest clones.

The collaborating institutions used their own protocols to collect whole blood in K2EDTA tubes. For TCRbeta analysis, collaborators shipped samples in one of three forms: frozen whole blood, isolated PBMCs, or DNA extracted from either of those sample types. The sequence links TRBV7-9 to TRBJ1-1; D gene: possibly TRBD1, on 5 matching bases. The source of this sequence is a man in his sixties with active or convalescent COVID-19. Sequencing used peripheral blood. The DNA sequence is given as TGTGCCAGCAGCTTAGACGTGGGGGGGAAAGTGAATGAAGCTTTCTTT. Its protein is CASSLDVGGKVNEAFF. The CDR3 plus the reference TRBV7-9 and TRBJ1-1 genes for the other parts give the full variable domain: DTGVSQNPRHKITKRGQNVTFRCDPISEHNRLYWYRQTLGQGPEFLTYFQNEAQLEKSRLLSDRFSAERPKGSFSTLEIQRTEQGDSAMYLCASSLDVGGKVNEAFFGQGTRLTVV.